This TCR beta chain was observed in a study of T cells in Graves' hyperthyroidism and ophthalmopathy. Findings and caveats of the study: Before onset, ophthalmopathy was predicted by the model a median about six months earlier.

Amplified TCR beta CDR3 regions came from RNA transcripts. First-round RT-PCR of the TCR CDR3 relied on the HTBI primer set. TCRdb redid the calling of the multiplex PCR reads with MiXCR, one entry per CDR3 protein. The top ten clones hold around 14% of a sample with about 420,000 distinct CDR3 sequences, 15% to 19% of them seen once. With regard to this clonotype: Its matching antigen is unknown. The junction does not match germline at one end; this may be a read error.

CDR3 length equals 14 residues. CDR1 SGHNT and CDR2 YYREEE come from the germline V gene (reference sequence). The sample consisted of blood. The TCR was taken from a woman aged 18 to 35 with Graves' hyperthyroidism. The chain is built from TRBV5-4 and TRBJ2-7, with a weak D call TRBD1 (7 bases). The CDR3: CASSLKGRGDELYF. In DNA, the CDR3 is TGTGCCAGCAGCTTGAAGGGCAGGGGGGACGAGCTGTACTTC. Full variable domain (outside the CDR3, taken from reference TRBV5-4 and TRBJ2-7): ETGVTQSPTHLIKTRGQQVTLRCSSQSGHNTVSWYQQALGQGPQFIFQYYREEENGRGNFPPRFSGLQFPNYSSELNVNALELDDSALYLCASSLKGRGDELYFGPGTRLTVT.